This T cell receptor (beta chain) was documented in a study of T-cell reconstitution after alpha-beta-depleted transplantation in children. Study-level points and caveats: Day-60 TCRbeta diversity that was high in some patients was derived from surviving recipient T cells and thymic progenitors. By about two months after transplant, alpha-beta T cells reportedly arose from several hundred graft clones that had expanded. A year post-transplant, T-cell counts and diversity derived mostly from newly produced T cells.

The length of the CDR3 is 11 residues. J was trimmed by 12 bases and V by 3 bases; bases with no gene match: 1. The V gene's germline CDR1 is MNHNS and CDR2 SASEGT. This clonotype was seen repeatedly, ten times or more. Its antigen is not known. Preparation of the TCRbeta library was carried out with unique molecular identifiers. TCRdb redid the calling of the PCR reads with MiXCR, one entry per CDR3 protein. Of 220,000 or so distinct CDR3 sequences in the sample, 6.5% to 10% are singletons; the top ten hold approximately 6%. The chain employs TRBV6-1 and TRBJ2-1; 8 bases agree with TRBD2. Source: PBMCs, mostly from graft donor cells, taken 180 days after TCRalphabeta/CD19-depleted stem cell transplant. This TCR derives from a male patient aged 10-17 years who had a stem cell transplant for acute lymphoblastic leukemia, so the T cells may come from the graft donor. In nucleotides, the CDR3 is TGTGCCAGCAGTGATGCGGGGGGGCAGTTCTTC. It yields the protein CASSDAGGQFF.